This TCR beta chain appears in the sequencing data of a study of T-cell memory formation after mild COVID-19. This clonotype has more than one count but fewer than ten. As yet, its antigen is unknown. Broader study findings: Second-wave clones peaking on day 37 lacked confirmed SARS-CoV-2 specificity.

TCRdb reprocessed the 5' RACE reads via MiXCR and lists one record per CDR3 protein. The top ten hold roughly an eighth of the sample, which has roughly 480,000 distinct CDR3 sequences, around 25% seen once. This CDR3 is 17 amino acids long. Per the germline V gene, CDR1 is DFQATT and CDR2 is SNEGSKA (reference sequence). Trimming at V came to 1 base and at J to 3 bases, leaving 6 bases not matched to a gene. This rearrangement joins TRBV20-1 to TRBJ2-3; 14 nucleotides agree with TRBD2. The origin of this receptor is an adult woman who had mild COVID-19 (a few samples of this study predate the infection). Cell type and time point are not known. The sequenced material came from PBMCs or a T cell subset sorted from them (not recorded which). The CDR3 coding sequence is TGCAGTGCTAGAGGAGGGACTAGCGGGAGTAGGACAGATACGCAGTATTTT. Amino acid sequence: CSARGGTSGSRTDTQYF.